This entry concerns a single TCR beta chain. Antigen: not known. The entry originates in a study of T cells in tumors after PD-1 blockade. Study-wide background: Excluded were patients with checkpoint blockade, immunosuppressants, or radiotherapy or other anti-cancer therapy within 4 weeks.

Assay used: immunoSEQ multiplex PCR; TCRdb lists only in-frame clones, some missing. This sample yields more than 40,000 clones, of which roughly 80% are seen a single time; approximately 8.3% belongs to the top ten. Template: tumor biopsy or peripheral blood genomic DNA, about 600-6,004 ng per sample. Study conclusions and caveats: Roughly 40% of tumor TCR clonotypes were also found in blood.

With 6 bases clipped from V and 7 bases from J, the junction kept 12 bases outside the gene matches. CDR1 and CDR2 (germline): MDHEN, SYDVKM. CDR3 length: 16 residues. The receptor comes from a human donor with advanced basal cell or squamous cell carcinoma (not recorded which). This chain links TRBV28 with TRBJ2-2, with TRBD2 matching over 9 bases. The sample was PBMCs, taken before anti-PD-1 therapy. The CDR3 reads CASSPSGGLLSGELFF. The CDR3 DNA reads TGTGCCAGCAGCCCGAGCGGGGGGCTTCTCAGCGGGGAGCTGTTTTTT.